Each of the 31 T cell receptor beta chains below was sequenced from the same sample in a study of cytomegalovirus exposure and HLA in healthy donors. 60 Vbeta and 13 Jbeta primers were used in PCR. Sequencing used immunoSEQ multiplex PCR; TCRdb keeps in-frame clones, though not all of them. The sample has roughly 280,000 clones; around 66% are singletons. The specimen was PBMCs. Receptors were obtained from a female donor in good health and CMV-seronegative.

Written as DNA, the CDR3 is TGTGCCAGCAGGGATGACACTCAGTCCCCTGAAGCTTTCTTT. The encoded protein is CASRDDTQSPEAFF. The V call is TRBV6-5, the J call TRBJ1-1; the D is unclear. The V end was cut by 6 bases, the J end by 6 bases, with 17 bases between. Germline loops: CDR1 MNHEY, CDR2 SVGAGI. This CDR3 is built from 14 residues.

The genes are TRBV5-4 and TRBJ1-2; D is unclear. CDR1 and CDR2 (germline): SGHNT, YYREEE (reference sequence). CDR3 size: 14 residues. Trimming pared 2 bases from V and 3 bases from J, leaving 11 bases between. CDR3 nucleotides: TGTGCCAGCAGCTTTCTAGGTTCGCACTATGGCTACACCTTC. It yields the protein CASSFLGSHYGYTF.

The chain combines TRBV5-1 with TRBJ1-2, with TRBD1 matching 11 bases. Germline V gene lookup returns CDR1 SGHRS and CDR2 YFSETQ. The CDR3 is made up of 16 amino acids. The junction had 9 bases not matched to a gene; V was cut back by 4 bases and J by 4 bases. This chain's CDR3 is CASSPGQGAQSYGYTF. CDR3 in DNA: TGCGCCAGCAGCCCCGGACAGGGGGCGCAGAGCTATGGCTACACCTTC.

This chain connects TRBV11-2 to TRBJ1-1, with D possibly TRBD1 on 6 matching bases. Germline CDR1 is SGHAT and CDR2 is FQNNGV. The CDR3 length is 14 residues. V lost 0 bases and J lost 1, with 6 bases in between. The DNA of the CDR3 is TGTGCCAGCAGCTTAGAAGGGGGGAACACTGAAGCTTTCTTT. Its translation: CASSLEGGNTEAFF. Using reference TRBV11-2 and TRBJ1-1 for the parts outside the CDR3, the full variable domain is EAGVAQSPRYKIIEKRQSVAFWCNPISGHATLYWYQQILGQGPKLLIQFQNNGVVDDSQLPKDRFSAERLKGVDSTLKIQPAKLEDSAVYLCASSLEGGNTEAFFGQGTRLTVV.

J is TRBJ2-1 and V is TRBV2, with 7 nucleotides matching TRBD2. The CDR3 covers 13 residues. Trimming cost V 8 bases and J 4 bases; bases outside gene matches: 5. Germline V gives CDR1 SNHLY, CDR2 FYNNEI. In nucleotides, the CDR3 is TGTGCCAGCGGGGCGGGAGCTTACAATGAGCAGTTCTTC. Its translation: CASGAGAYNEQFF. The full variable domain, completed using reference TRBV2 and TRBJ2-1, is EPEVTQTPSHQVTQMGQEVILRCVPISNHLYFYWYRQILGQKVEFLVSFYNNEISEKSEIFDDQFSVERPDGSNFTLKIRSTKLEDSAMYFCASGAGAYNEQFFGPGTRLTVL.

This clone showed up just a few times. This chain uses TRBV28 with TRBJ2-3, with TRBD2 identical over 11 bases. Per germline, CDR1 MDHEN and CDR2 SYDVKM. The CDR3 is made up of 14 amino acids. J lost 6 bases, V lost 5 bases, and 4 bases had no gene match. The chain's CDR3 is CASSELAGVDTQYF. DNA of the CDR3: TGTGCCAGCAGTGAACTAGCGGGAGTGGATACGCAGTATTTT.

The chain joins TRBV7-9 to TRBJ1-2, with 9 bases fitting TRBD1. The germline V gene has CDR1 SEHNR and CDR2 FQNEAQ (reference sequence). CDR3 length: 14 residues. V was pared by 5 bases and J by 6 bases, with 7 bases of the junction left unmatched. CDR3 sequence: CASSERTGAHGYTF. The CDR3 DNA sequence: TGTGCCAGCAGCGAAAGGACAGGGGCCCATGGCTACACCTTC. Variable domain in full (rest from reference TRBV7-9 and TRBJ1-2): DTGVSQNPRHKITKRGQNVTFRCDPISEHNRLYWYRQTLGQGPEFLTYFQNEAQLEKSRLLSDRFSAERPKGSFSTLEIQRTEQGDSAMYLCASSERTGAHGYTFGSGTRLTVV.

The CDR3 spells CASSLGPQGTAARKLFF. The CDR3 DNA reads TGCGCCAGCAGCTTGGGCCCACAGGGGACGGCAGCTCGGAAACTGTTTTTT. The gene calls are TRBV5-1 and TRBJ1-4, with 7 bases identical to TRBD1. After removal of 0 bases from V and 11 bases from J, the junction contained 16 bases not matched to a gene. The CDR3 extends over 17 amino acids. Germline loops: CDR1 SGHRS, CDR2 YFSETQ.

The CDR3 is CASSPPRSHEQYF. CDR3 in DNA: TGTGCCAGCAGCCCCCCGCGGAGCCACGAGCAGTACTTC. This rearrangement joins TRBV14 to TRBJ2-7; D remains unclear. Between the trimmed V and J ends, which lost 4 bases and 5 bases, there was a span of 12 bases. The CDR3 totals 13 residues. CDR1 and CDR2 from the germline V gene are SGHDN and FVKESK. The whole variable domain, filled in from reference TRBV14 and TRBJ2-7, reads EAGVTQFPSHSVIEKGQTVTLRCDPISGHDNLYWYRRVMGKEIKFLLHFVKESKQDESGMPNNRFLAERTGGTYSTLKVQPAELEDSGVYFCASSPPRSHEQYFGPGTRLTVT.

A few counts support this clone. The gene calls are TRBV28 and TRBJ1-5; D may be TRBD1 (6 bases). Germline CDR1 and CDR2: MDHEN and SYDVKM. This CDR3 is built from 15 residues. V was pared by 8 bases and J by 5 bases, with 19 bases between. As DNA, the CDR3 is TGTGCCAGCGGGCAGTTAACAGGGAATCATCAGCCCCAGCATTTT. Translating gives CASGQLTGNHQPQHF.

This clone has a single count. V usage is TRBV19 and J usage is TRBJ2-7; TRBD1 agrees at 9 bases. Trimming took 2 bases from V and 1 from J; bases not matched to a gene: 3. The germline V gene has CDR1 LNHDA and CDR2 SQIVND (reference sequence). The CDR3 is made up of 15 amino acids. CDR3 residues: CASSISGQGSYEQYF. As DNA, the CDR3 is TGTGCCAGTAGTATATCCGGACAGGGGTCCTACGAGCAGTACTTC.

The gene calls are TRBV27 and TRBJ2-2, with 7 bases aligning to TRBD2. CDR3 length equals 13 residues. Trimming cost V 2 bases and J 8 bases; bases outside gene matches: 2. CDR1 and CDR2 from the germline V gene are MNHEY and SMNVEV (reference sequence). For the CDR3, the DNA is TGTGCCAGCAGTTTAGGGGGGGTAGGGGAGCTGTTTTTT. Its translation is CASSLGGVGELFF.

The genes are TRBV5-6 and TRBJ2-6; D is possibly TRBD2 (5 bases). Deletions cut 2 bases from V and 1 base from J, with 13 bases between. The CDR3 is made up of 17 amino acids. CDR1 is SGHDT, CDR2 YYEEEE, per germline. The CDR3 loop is CASSLTRGMSGANVLTF. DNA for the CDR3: TGTGCCAGCAGCTTAACCCGAGGGATGTCTGGGGCCAACGTCCTGACTTTC.

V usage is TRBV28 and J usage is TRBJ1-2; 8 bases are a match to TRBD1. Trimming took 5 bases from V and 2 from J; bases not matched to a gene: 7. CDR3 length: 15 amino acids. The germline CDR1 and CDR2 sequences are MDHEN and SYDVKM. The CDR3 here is CASSPRTGLNYGYTF. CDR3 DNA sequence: TGTGCCAGCAGTCCACGGACAGGGTTGAACTATGGCTACACCTTC.

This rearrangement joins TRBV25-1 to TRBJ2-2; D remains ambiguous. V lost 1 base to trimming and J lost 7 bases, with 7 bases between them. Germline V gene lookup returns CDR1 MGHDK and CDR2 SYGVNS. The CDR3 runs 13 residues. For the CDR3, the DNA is TGTGCCAGCAGTGAATTCGGTCTCGGGGAGCTGTTTTTT. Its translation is CASSEFGLGELFF.

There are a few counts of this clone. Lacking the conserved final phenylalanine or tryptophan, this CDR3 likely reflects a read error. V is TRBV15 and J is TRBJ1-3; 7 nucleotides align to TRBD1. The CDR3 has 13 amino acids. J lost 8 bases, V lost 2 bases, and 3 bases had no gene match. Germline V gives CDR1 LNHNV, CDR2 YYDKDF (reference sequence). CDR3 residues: CATSRRTGDTIYY. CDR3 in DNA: TGTGCCACCAGCAGACGCACAGGGGACACCATATATTAT.

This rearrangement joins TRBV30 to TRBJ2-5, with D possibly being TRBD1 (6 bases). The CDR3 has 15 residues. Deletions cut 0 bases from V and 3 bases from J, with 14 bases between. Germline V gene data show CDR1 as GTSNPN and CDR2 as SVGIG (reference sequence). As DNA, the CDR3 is TGTGCCTGGAGTGTTACAGGGACGATGGAAGAGACCCAGTACTTC. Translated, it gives CAWSVTGTMEETQYF. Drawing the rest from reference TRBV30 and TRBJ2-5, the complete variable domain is SQTIHQWPATLVQPVGSPLSLECTVEGTSNPNLYWYRQAAGRGLQLLFYSVGIGQISSEVPQNLSASRPQDRQFILSSKKLLLSDSGFYLCAWSVTGTMEETQYFGPGTRLLVL.

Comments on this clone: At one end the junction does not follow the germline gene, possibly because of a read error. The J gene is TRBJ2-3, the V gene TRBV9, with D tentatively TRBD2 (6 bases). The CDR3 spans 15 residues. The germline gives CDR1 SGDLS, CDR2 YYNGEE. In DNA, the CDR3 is TGTGCCAGCGGCGTGGGGGGACGGGGCACAGATACGCAGTATTTT. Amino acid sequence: CASGVGGRGTDTQYF.

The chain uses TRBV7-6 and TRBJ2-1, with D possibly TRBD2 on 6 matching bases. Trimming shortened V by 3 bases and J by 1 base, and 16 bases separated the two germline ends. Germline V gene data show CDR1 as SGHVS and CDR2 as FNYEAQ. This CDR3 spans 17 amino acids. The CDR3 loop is CASSLRPPGGSYNEQFF. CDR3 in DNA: TGTGCCAGCAGCTTGAGACCCCCCGGGGGTTCCTACAATGAGCAGTTCTTC.

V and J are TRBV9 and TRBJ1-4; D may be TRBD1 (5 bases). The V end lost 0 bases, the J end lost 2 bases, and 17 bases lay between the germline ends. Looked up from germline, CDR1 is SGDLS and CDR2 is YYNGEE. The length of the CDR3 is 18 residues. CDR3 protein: CASSVGGTQGRTNEKLFF. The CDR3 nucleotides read TGTGCCAGCAGCGTAGGTGGGACTCAGGGCCGCACTAATGAAAAACTGTTTTTT.

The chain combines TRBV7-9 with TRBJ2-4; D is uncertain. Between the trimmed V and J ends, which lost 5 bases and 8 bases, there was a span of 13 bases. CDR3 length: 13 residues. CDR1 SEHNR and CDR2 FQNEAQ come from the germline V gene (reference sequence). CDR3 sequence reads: CASSPYSRDIQYF. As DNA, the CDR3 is TGTGCCAGCAGCCCTTATTCACGGGACATTCAGTACTTC.

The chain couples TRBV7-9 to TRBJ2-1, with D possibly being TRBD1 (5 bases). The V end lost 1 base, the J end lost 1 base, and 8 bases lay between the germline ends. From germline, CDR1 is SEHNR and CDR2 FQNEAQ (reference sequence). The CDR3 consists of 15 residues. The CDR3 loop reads CASSLGQFSYNEQFF. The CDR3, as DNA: TGTGCCAGCAGCTTAGGACAGTTTTCCTACAATGAGCAGTTCTTC.

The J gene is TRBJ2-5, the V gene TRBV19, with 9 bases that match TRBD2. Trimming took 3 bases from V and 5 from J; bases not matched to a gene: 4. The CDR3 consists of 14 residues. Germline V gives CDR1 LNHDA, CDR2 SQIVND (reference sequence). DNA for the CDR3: TGTGCCAGTAGTATTAGCGGGAGTGGGGAGACCCAGTACTTC. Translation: CASSISGSGETQYF.

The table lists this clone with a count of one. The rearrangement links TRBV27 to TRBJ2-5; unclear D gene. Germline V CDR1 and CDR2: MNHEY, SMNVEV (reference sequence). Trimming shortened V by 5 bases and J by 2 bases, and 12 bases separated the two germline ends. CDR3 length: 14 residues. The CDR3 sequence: CASSGQGQQETQYF. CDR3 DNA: TGTGCCAGCAGTGGGCAAGGCCAGCAAGAGACCCAGTACTTC.

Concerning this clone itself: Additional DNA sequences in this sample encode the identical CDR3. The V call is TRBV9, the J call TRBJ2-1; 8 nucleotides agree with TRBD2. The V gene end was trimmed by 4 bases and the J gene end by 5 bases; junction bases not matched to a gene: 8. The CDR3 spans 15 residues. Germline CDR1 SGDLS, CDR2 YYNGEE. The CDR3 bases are TGTGCCAGCAGCCCCCGGCTAGCGGGTAACAATGAGCAGTTCTTC. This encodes CASSPRLAGNNEQFF. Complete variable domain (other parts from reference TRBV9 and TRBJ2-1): DSGVTQTPKHLITATGQRVTLRCSPRSGDLSVYWYQQSLDQGLQFLIQYYNGEERAKGNILERFSAQQFPDLHSELNLSSLELGDSALYFCASSPRLAGNNEQFFGPGTRLTVL.

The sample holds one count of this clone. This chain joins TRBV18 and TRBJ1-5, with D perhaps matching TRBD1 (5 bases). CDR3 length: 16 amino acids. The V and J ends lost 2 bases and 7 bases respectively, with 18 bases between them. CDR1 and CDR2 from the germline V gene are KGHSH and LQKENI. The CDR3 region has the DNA TGTGCCAGCTCACCATTTGGGCAGGGCTCAGGACAGCCCCAGCATTTT. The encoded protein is CASSPFGQGSGQPQHF.

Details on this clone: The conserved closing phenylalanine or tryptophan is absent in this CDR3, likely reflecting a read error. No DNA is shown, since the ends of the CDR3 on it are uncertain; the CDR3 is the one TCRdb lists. The CDR3 loop reads CASSFRDRG. The chain has TRBV6-5 and TRBJ2-6; TRBD2 reflects the table's D call only, with no check against the DNA. Germline V gene lookup returns CDR1 MNHEY and CDR2 SVGAGI. The CDR3 is 9 residues long, ends included.

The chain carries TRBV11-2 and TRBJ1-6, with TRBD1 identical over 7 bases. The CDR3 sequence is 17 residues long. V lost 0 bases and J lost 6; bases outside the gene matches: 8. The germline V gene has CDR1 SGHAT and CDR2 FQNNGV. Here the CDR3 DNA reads TGTGCCAGCAGCTTAGAGGGGGACAGAAGCGGTAATTCACCCCTCCACTTT. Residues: CASSLEGDRSGNSPLHF.

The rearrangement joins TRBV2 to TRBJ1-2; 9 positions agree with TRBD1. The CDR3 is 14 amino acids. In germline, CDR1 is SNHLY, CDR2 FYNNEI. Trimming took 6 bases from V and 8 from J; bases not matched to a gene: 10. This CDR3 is CASREQGALGGYTF. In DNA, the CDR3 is TGTGCCAGCAGGGAACAGGGGGCCTTGGGAGGCTACACCTTC.

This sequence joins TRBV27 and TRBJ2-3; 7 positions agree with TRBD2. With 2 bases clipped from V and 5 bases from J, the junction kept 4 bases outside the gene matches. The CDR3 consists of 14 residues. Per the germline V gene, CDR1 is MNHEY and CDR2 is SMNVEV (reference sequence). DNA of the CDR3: TGTGCCAGCAGTTTAAGTCTAGCGGAAGATACGCAGTATTTT. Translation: CASSLSLAEDTQYF.

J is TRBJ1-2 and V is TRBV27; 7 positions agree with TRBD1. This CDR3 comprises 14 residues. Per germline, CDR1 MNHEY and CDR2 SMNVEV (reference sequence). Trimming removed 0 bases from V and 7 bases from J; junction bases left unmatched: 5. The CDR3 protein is CASSLSGGGIGYTF. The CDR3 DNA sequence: TGTGCCAGCAGTTTATCAGGAGGGGGCATTGGCTACACCTTC.